This T cell receptor (beta chain) was captured by sequencing in a study of blood T cell repertoires in COVID-19. Looking at the study overall: There were acute and convalescent COVID-19 samples, and they came from the United States, Italy and Spain. PBMCs, B-cell-depleted T cells, or T cells were the source of the cDNA or gDNA that made up the material.

The germline gives CDR1 MRHNA, CDR2 SNTAGT. This CDR3 is built from 14 residues. Between the trimmed V and J ends, which lost 2 bases and 4 bases, there was a span of 12 bases. Original analysis: Reference gene primer amplification in the assay estimated nucleated cell counts. Here immunoSEQ multiplex PCR was the method, and the copy in TCRdb shows in-frame clones only, minus some. V and J calls and clone size are as listed in that table; D and trimming were resolved from the DNA. The table shows fewer than 250,000 clones, with under 95% occurring only once. The chain joins TRBV6-4 to TRBJ2-7, with TRBD2 as a possible D gene (6 bases). Sequences were obtained from peripheral blood. This receptor was identified in a man under 40 with acute or convalescent COVID-19. The CDR3 coding sequence is TGTGCCAGCAGTGACCCGGGACTTAGGTACGAGCAGTACTTC. It codes for CASSDPGLRYEQYF.